These 2 T cell receptor beta chains originate from one sample sequenced in a study of CD8 T cells in Susac syndrome. RNA amounts of roughly 0.5 to 1 ug underwent reverse transcription with random hexamers. TCRdb re-derived calls from the immunoSEQ multiplex PCR reads in MiXCR, one entry per CDR3 protein. The sample includes hundreds of thousands of distinct CDR3 sequences, about 96% of them seen just once. Sequenced: CD4+ T cells from PBMCs. All receptors derive from a human donor with Susac syndrome.

This sequence joins TRBV6-1 and TRBJ2-4; D might be TRBD1 or TRBD2, each matching 5 bases. The germline CDR1 and CDR2 sequences are MNHNS and SASEGT. The CDR3 is 15 amino acids. V dropped 1 base and J dropped 2 bases, with 9 bases sitting between them. The CDR3 reads CASSEGGWTKNIQYF. CDR3 sequence (DNA): TGTGCCAGCAGTGAAGGGGGGTGGACCAAAAACATTCAGTACTTC.

The chain employs TRBV29-1 and TRBJ2-1, with a weak D call TRBD2 (6 bases). Deletions cut 8 bases from V and 0 bases from J, with 20 bases between. CDR1 is SQVTM, CDR2 ANQGSEA, per germline. This CDR3 contains 16 residues. This chain's CDR3 is CSYVYPAGSSYNEQFF. As DNA, the CDR3 is TGCAGCTACGTCTACCCCGCGGGGAGCTCCTACAATGAGCAGTTCTTC.